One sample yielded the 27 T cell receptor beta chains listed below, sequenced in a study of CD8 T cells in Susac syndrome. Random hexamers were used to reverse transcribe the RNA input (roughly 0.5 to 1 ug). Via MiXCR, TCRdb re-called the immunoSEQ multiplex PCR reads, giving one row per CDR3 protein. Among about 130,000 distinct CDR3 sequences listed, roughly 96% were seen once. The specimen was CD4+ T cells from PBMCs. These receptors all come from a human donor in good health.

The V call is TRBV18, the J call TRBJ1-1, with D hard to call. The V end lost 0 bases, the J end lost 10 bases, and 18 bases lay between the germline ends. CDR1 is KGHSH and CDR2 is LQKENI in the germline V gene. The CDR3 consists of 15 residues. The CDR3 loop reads CASSPPVFGPEGAFF. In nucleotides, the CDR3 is TGTGCCAGCTCACCACCCGTCTTTGGTCCCGAGGGAGCTTTCTTT.

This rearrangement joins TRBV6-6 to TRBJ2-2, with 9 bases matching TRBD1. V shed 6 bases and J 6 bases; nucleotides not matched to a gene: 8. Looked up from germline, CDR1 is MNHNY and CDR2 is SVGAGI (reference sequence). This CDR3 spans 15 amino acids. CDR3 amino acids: CASRSGQGGAGELFF. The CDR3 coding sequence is TGTGCCAGCAGATCGGGACAGGGCGGCGCCGGGGAGCTGTTTTTT.

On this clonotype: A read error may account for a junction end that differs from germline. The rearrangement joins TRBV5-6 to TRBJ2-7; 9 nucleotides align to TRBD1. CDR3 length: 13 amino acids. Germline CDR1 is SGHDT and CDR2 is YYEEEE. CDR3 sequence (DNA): TGTGCCAGCAGCTTGGCCACCGGGACAGGGATTAGGTTC. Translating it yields CASSLATGTGIRF.

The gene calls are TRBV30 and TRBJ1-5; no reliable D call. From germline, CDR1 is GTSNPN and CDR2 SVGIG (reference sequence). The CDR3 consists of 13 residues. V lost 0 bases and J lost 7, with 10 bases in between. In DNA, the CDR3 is TGTGCCTGGAGTGTTAGTACGGGACAGCCCCAGCATTTT. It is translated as CAWSVSTGQPQHF.

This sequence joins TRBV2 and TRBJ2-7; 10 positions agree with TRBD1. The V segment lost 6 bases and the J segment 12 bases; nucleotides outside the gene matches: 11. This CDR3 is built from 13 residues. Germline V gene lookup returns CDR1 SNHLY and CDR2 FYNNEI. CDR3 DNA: TGTGCCAGCAGGGACAGGGGGGAAACTGGGTCGTACTTC. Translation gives CASRDRGETGSYF.

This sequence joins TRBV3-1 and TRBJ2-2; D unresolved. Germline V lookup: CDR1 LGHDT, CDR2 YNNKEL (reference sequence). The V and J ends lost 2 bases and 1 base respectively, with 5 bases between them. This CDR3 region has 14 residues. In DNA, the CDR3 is TGTGCCAGCAGCCAACCCGGGAACACCGGGGAGCTGTTTTTT. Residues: CASSQPGNTGELFF.

CDR3 sequence reads: CASSLRDSKNIQYF. CDR3 sequence (DNA): TGTGCCAGCAGTTTAAGGGACTCGAAAAACATTCAGTACTTC. V usage is TRBV28 and J usage is TRBJ2-4, with a possible D match to TRBD2 (6 bases). CDR3 length: 14 amino acids. Germline V gives CDR1 MDHEN, CDR2 SYDVKM. V lost 2 bases and J 4 bases, leaving 9 bases between the germline ends. Looking up the rest from reference TRBV28 and TRBJ2-4 gives the full variable domain: DVKVTQSSRYLVKRTGEKVFLECVQDMDHENMFWYRQDPGLGLRLIYFSYDVKMKEKGDIPEGYSVSREKKERFSLILESASTNQTSMYLCASSLRDSKNIQYFGAGTRLSVL.

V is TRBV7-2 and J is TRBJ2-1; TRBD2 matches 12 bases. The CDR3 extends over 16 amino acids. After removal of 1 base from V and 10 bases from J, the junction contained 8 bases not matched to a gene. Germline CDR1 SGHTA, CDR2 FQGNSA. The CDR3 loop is CASSLGSLAGGNEQFF. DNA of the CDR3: TGTGCCAGCAGCTTAGGGTCGCTAGCGGGAGGGAACGAGCAGTTCTTC.

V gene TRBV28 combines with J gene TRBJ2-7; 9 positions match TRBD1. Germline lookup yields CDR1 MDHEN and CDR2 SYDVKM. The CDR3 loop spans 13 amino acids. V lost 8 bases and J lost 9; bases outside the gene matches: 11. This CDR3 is CASGGQGRLGQYF. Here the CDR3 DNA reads TGTGCCAGCGGGGGACAGGGTAGACTCGGGCAGTACTTC.

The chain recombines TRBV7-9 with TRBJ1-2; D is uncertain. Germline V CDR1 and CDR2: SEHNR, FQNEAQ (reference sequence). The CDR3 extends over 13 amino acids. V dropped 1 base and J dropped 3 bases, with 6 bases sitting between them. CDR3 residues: CASSLEPDYGYTF. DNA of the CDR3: TGTGCCAGCAGCTTAGAACCCGACTATGGCTACACCTTC.

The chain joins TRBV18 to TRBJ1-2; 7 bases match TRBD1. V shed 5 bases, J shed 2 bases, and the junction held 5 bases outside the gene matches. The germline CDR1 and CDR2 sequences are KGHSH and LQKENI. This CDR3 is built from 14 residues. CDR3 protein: CASSKGQRNYGYTF. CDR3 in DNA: TGTGCCAGCTCAAAGGGACAGCGGAACTATGGCTACACCTTC.

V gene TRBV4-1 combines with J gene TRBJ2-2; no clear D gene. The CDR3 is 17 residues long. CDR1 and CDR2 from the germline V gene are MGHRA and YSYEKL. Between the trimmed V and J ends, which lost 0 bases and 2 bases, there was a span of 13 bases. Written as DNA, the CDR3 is TGCGCCAGCAGCCAAGATCTGGCCCGGATAAACACCGGGGAGCTGTTTTTT. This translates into CASSQDLARINTGELFF.

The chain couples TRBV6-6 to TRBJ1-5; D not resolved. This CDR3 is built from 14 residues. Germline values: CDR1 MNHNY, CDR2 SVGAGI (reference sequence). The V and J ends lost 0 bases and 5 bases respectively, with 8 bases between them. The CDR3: CASSYSMWDQPQHF. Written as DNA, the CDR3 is TGTGCCAGCAGTTACTCGATGTGGGATCAGCCCCAGCATTTT.

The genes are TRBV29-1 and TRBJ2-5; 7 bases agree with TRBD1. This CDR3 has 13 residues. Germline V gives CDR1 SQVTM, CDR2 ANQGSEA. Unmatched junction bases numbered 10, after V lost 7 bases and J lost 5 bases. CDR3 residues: CSAKTTGLETQYF. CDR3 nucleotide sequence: TGCAGCGCCAAAACGACAGGGTTGGAGACCCAGTACTTC.

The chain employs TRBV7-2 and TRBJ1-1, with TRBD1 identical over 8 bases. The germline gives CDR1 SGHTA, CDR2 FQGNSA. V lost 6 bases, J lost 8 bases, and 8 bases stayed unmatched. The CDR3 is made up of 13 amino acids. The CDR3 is CASSLGTGGEAFF. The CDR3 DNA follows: TGTGCCAGCAGTCTTGGGACAGGAGGAGAAGCTTTCTTT.

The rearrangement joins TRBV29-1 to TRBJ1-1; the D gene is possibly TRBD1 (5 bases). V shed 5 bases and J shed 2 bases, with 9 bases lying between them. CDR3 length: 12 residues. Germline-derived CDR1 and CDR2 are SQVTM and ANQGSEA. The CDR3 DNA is TGCAGCGTTAGGACACTTAACACTGAAGCTTTCTTT. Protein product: CSVRTLNTEAFF.

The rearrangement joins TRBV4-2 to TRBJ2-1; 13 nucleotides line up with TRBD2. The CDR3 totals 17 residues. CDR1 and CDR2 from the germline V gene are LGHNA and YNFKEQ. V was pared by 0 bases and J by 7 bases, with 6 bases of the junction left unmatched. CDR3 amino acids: CASSQDRGTSGNNEQFF. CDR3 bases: TGTGCCAGCAGCCAAGATCGGGGGACTAGCGGGAATAATGAGCAGTTCTTC.

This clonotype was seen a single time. Here the CDR3 reads CASSQPRTSGRSNEQFF. The CDR3 bases are TGCGCCAGCAGCCAGCCCCGTACTAGCGGGAGGTCAAATGAGCAGTTCTTC. V gene TRBV4-1 combines with J gene TRBJ2-1, with 12 bases that match TRBD2. CDR3 size: 17 residues. Germline V gene data show CDR1 as MGHRA and CDR2 as YSYEKL. The junction had 10 bases not matched to a gene; V was cut back by 3 bases and J by 7 bases.

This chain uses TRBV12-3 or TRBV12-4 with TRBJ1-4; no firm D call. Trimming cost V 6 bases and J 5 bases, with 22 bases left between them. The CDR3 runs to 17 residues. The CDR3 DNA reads TGTGCCAGCAGAACCAATATTACCGGCGGCCACAATGAAAAACTGTTTTTT. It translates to CASRTNITGGHNEKLFF.

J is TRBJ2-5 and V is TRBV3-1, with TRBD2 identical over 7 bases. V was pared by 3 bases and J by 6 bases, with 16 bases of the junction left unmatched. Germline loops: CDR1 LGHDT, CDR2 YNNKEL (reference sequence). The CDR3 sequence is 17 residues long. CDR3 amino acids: CASSQSTLTGGMKTQYF. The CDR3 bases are TGTGCCAGCAGCCAGTCGACCCTGACGGGAGGAATGAAGACCCAGTACTTC.

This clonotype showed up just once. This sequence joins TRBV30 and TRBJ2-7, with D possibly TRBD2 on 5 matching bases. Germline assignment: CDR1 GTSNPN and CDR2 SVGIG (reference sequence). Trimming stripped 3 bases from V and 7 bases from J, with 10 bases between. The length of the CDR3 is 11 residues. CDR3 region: CAWRVALEQYF. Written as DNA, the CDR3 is TGTGCCTGGAGGGTAGCGCTGGAGCAGTACTTC.

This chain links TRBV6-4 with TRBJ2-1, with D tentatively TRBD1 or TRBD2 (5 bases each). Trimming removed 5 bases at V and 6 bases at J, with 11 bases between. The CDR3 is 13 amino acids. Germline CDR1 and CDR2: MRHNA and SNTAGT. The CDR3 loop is CASSPTGANEQFF. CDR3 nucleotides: TGTGCCAGCAGTCCTACCGGGGCCAATGAGCAGTTCTTC.

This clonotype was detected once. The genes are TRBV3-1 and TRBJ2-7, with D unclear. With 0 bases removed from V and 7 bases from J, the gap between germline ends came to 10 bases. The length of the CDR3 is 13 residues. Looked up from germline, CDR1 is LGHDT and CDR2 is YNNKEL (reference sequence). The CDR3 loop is CASSQDKLREQYF. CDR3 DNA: TGTGCCAGCAGCCAAGATAAGCTCCGGGAGCAGTACTTC.

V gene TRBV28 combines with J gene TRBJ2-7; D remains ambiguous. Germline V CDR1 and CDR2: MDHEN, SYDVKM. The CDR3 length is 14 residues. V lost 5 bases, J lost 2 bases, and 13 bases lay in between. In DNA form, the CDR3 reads TGTGCCAGCAGTCTGGTAAATCTTCCCTACGAGCAGTACTTC. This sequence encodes CASSLVNLPYEQYF.

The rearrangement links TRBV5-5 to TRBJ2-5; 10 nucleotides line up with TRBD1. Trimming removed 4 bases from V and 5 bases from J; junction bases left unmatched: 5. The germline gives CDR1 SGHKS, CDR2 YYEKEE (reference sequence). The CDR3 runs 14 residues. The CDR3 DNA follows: TGTGCCAGCAGCCGACAGGGGGCTATTGAGACCCAGTACTTC. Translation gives CASSRQGAIETQYF.

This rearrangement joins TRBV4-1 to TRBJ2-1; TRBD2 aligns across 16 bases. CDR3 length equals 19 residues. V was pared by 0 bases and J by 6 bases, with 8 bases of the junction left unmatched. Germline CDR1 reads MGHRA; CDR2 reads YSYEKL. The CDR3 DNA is TGCGCCAGCAGCCAAGATGGGACTAGCGGGAGGGGGGCTCGCAATGAGCAGTTCTTC. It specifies CASSQDGTSGRGARNEQFF.

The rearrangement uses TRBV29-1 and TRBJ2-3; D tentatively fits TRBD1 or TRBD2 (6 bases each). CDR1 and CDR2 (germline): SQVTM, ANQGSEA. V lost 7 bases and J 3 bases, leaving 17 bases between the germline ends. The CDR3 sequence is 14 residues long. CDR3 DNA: TGCAGCGCCGGAGGGCGAACAGGGACAGATACGCAGTATTTT. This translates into CSAGGRTGTDTQYF.